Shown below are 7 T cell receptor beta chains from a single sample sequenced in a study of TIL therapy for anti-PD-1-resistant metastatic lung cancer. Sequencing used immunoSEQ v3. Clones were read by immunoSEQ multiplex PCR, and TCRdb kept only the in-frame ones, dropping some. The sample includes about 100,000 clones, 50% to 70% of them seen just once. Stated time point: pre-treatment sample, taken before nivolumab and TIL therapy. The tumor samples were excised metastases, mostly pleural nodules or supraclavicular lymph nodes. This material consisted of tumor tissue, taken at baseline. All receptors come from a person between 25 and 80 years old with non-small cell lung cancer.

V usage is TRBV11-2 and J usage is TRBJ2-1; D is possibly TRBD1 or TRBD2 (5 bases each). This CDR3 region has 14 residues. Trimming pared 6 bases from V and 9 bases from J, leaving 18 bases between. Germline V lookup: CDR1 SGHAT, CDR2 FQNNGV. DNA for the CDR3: TGTGCCAGCAGTTCGGCAGGGTGGGAGTTTGAGCAGTTCTTC. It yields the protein CASSSAGWEFEQFF.

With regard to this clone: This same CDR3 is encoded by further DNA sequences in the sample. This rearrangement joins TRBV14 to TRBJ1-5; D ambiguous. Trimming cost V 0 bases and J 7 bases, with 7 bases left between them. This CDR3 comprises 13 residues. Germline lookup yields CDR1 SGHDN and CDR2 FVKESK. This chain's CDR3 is CASSQDLGQPQHF. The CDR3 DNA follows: TGTGCCAGCAGCCAAGATCTGGGACAGCCCCAGCATTTT.

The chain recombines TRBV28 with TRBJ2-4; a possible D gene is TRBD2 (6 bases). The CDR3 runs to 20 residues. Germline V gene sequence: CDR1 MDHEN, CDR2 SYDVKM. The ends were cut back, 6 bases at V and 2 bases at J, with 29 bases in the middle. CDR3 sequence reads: CASSPRRDGTADQTKNIQYF. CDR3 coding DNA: TGTGCCAGCAGCCCCCGACGGGATGGGACTGCAGACCAAACCAAAAACATTCAGTACTTC.

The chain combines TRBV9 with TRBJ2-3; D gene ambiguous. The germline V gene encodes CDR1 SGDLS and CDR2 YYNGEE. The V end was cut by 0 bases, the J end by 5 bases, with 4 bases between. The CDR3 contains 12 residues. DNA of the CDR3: TGTGCCAGCAGCGTAGCTGGAGATACGCAGTATTTT. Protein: CASSVAGDTQYF. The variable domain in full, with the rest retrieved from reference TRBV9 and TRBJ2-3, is DSGVTQTPKHLITATGQRVTLRCSPRSGDLSVYWYQQSLDQGLQFLIQYYNGEERAKGNILERFSAQQFPDLHSELNLSSLELGDSALYFCASSVAGDTQYFGPGTRLTVL.

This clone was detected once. The CDR3 loop is CASGKGAGGYNEQFF. The CDR3 region has the DNA TGTGCCAGCGGGAAGGGGGCGGGAGGGTACAATGAGCAGTTCTTC. The rearrangement uses TRBV6-5 and TRBJ2-1; TRBD2 agrees at 9 bases. CDR1 and CDR2 (germline): MNHEY, SVGAGI. CDR3 size: 15 residues. The V gene end was trimmed by 8 bases and the J gene end by 4 bases; junction bases not matched to a gene: 9.

CDR3 loop: CACPSGTGRHGPLHF. The CDR3 DNA reads as TGTGCCTGCCCGTCGGGGACAGGGCGTCATGGGCCCCTCCACTTT. The J gene is TRBJ1-6, the V gene TRBV6-4; 9 positions agree with TRBD1. The CDR3 is made up of 15 amino acids. Germline V gene sequence: CDR1 MRHNA, CDR2 SNTAGT. Losses at the gene ends were 11 bases for V and 13 bases for J; bases not matched to a gene: 18.

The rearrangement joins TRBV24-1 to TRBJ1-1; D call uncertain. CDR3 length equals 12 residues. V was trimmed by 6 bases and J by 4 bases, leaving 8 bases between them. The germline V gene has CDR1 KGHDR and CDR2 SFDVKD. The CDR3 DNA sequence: TGTGCCACCAGTCGAGGTCCCACTGAAGCTTTCTTT. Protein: CATSRGPTEAFF.